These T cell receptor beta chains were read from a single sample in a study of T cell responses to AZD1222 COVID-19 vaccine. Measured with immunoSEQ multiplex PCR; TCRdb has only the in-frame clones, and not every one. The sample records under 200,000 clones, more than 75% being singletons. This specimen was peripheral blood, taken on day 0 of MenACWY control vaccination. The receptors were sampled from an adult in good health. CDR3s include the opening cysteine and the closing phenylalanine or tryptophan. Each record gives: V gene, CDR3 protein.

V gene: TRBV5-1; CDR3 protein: CASSQIGGDTEAFF
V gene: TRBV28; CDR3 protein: CASSLGTPGGQETQYF
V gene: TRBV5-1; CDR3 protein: CASRRDSTVGGIF
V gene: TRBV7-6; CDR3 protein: CASSSLSDLTDTQYF
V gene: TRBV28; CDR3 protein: CATIRGGSGTGELFF
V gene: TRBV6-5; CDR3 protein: CASSYSFASGNTIYF
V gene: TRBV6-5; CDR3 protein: CASSYSAWGRNEKLFF
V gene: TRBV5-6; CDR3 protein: CASSHSRIQETQYF
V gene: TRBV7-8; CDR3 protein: CASSTRGANQPQHF
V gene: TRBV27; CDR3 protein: CASSLKGIQETQYF
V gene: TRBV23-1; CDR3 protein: CASSRRSDRAIYSNQPQHF
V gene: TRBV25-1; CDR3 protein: CASRDSNTGELFF
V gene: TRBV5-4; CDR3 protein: CASLVGGQNTDTQYF
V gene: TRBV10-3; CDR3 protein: CAIRVTPSSGNTIYF
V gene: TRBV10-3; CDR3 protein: CAVRAGAYEQYF
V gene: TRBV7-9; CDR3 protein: CASSLGQGNQPQHF
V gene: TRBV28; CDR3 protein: CASSPFGASTDTQYF
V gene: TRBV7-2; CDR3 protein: CASSLDPTPGTQYF
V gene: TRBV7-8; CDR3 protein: CASSERGPGGTPSDTQYF
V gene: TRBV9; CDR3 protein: CASSKGGQGARTGELFF